These 7 T cell receptor beta chains were all obtained from the same sample, sequenced in a study of technical replicates of blood from a handful of donors. Profiling relied on immunoSEQ multiplex PCR, and the TCRdb table lists in-frame clones only, not all of them. The data contain around 83,000 clones, about 92% of them singletons. Sequenced: T cells isolated from PBMCs. The receptors were gathered from a human donor in good health.

The chain carries TRBV7-9 and TRBJ2-4, with D perhaps TRBD2 (5 bases). Germline V CDR1 and CDR2: SEHNR, FQNEAQ (reference sequence). The CDR3 has 16 amino acids. The germline V and J ends were trimmed by 5 bases and 4 bases, with 18 bases remaining between them. CDR3 residues: CASSPNPRAGKNIQYF. The CDR3 DNA follows: TGTGCCAGCAGCCCCAACCCGCGGGCCGGGAAAAACATTCAGTACTTC.

A few counts support this clone. V usage is TRBV7-9 and J usage is TRBJ1-4; D is uncertain. The V end lost 1 base, the J end lost 0 bases, and 6 bases lay between the germline ends. CDR1 is SEHNR, CDR2 FQNEAQ, per germline (reference sequence). There are 15 residues in the CDR3. Written as DNA, the CDR3 is TGTGCCAGCAGCTTAGGACTGGCAACTAATGAAAAACTGTTTTTT. Its translation is CASSLGLATNEKLFF. Full variable domain (rest looked up from reference TRBV7-9 and TRBJ1-4): DTGVSQNPRHKITKRGQNVTFRCDPISEHNRLYWYRQTLGQGPEFLTYFQNEAQLEKSRLLSDRFSAERPKGSFSTLEIQRTEQGDSAMYLCASSLGLATNEKLFFGSGTQLSVL.

This chain connects TRBV11-1 to TRBJ2-1; D call uncertain. Trimming removed 5 bases from V and 3 bases from J, with 17 bases in between. CDR3 length: 16 residues. The V gene's germline CDR1 is SGHAT and CDR2 FQDESV (reference sequence). CDR3: CASSPEWSSDYNEQFF. In DNA, the CDR3 is TGTGCCAGCAGCCCCGAATGGAGCTCTGACTACAATGAGCAGTTCTTC.

The chain is built from TRBV28 and TRBJ2-7; D gene uncertain. Germline CDR1 is MDHEN and CDR2 is SYDVKM. V lost 4 bases to trimming and J lost 3 bases, with 7 bases between them. The CDR3 sequence is 12 residues long. Written as DNA, the CDR3 is TGTGCCAGCAGTTCCAACAGCTACGAGCAGTACTTC. It yields the protein CASSSNSYEQYF.

V and J are TRBV27 and TRBJ2-7; TRBD1 matches at 8 bases. V was clipped by 1 base and J by 5 bases; unmatched bases: 4. The CDR3 contains 14 residues. Germline CDR1 MNHEY, CDR2 SMNVEV (reference sequence). CDR3 residues: CASSLYATGDEQYF. The CDR3 nucleotides are TGTGCCAGCAGTTTATACGCGACAGGGGACGAGCAGTACTTC.

CDR3 amino acids: CASSELSANSYNEQFF. Written as DNA, the CDR3 is TGTGCCAGCAGTGAACTAAGCGCCAACTCCTACAATGAGCAGTTCTTC. The J gene is TRBJ2-1, the V gene TRBV6-1; D call uncertain. The CDR3 covers 16 residues. V was clipped by 2 bases and J by 0 bases, with 11 bases between them. Per germline, CDR1 MNHNS and CDR2 SASEGT.

This chain joins TRBV25-1 and TRBJ2-1; 8 bases agree with TRBD1. This CDR3 is 16 amino acids long. The V segment lost 9 bases and the J segment 4 bases; nucleotides outside the gene matches: 14. Germline CDR1 is MGHDK and CDR2 is SYGVNS. In DNA form, the CDR3 reads TGTGCCAGTGACAACTACGGGACAGGTCTGTACAATGAGCAGTTCTTC. This gives the protein CASDNYGTGLYNEQFF. Combining the CDR3 with reference TRBV25-1 and TRBJ2-1 gives the whole variable domain EADIYQTPRYLVIGTGKKITLECSQTMGHDKMYWYQQDPGMELHLIHYSYGVNSTEKGDLSSESTVSRIRTEHFPLTLESARPSHTSQYLCASDNYGTGLYNEQFFGPGTRLTVL.